This T cell receptor (beta chain) comes out of a study of T cell repertoires in cytomegalovirus infection. The wider study: Public TCR beta signatures marked donors with CMV infection and the matching HLA.

TCRdb reprocessed the reads with MiXCR, giving one entry per CDR3 protein. The sample yields about 600,000 distinct CDR3 sequences, approximately 24% seen once. This clonotype showed up just a few times. Germline lookup yields CDR1 SGHDT and CDR2 YYEEEE. V shed 1 base and J shed 4 bases, with 18 bases lying between them. The CDR3 is 17 amino acids. The sequence was obtained from a human donor in good health (CMV status not recorded). Some clones in this sample may be carry-over from other donors' samples. The sample consisted of CD8+ T cells from PBMCs. The rearrangement links TRBV5-6 to TRBJ2-1; tentatively, D is TRBD1 (6 bases). DNA of the CDR3: TGTGCCAGCAGCTTGACCCGGGACACAGAATGGTACAATGAGCAGTTCTTC. This translates into CASSLTRDTEWYNEQFF.